This T cell receptor beta chain was recorded in a study of blood T cells in healthy people across ages. Worth noting for this clonotype: The antigen is unknown.

Overall study findings and caveats: Significant beta diversity loss was already apparent by age approximately 40, declining roughly linearly.

Combining a sample-barcoded 5' primer with a J-beta primer mix, a second PCR ran for 7 to 11 cycles. TCRdb passed the 5' RACE reads through MiXCR, listing each CDR3 protein once. The table has over a million distinct CDR3 sequences, roughly 24% seen once. This CDR3 contains 13 residues. With 2 bases removed from V and 4 bases from J, the gap between germline ends came to 4 bases. Per germline, CDR1 KGHDR and CDR2 SFDVKD. The same data also went into a second study, on T cells of mothers and their children. From that paper: The people who donated were a few healthy Caucasian mothers and their six children. All extracted RNA went into cDNA synthesis, about 1.6 ug per 15 ul. The study found slightly higher but non-significant overlap in related versus unrelated mother-child pairs.

The sequence derives from a girl aged 2-10 years in good health. This sequence joins TRBV24-1 and TRBJ1-4; D is uncertain. Sequences were obtained from blood. CDR3 residues: CATSDSSNEKLFF. DNA of the CDR3: TGTGCCACCAGTGATTCAAGTAATGAAAAACTGTTTTTT.